The T cell receptor (beta chain) under discussion was sequenced for a study of technical replicates of blood from a few donors. The repertoire was sequenced with immunoSEQ multiplex PCR; TCRdb's copy has only in-frame clones and lacks some. The sample holds tens of thousands of clones, 98% seen once. This CDR3 spans 14 amino acids. V lost 0 bases, J lost 0 bases, and 3 bases lay in between. Germline CDR1 is MNHEY and CDR2 is SMNVEV (reference sequence). The specimen sequenced was T cells isolated from PBMCs. The chain joins TRBV27 to TRBJ1-3; D is unresolved. The sequence came from a human donor in good health. CDR3 in amino acids: CASSLSASGNTIYF. DNA of the CDR3: TGTGCCAGCAGTTTATCGGCCTCTGGAAACACCATATATTTT.